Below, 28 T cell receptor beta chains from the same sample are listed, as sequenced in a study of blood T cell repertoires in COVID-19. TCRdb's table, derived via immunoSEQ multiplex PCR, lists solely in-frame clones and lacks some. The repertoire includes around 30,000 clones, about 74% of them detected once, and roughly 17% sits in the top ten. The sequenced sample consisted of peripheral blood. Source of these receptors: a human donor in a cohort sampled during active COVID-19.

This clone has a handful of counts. CDR3 nucleotide sequence: TGTGCCAGTAGTATACCCCTCAGCGGTACCTACAATGAGCAGTTCTTC. As protein: CASSIPLSGTYNEQFF. The chain carries TRBV19 and TRBJ2-1, with D possibly TRBD2 on 5 matching bases. The CDR3 spans 16 residues. Germline-derived CDR1 and CDR2 are LNHDA and SQIVND (reference sequence). Between the trimmed V and J ends, which lost 2 bases and 2 bases, there was a span of 13 bases. Full variable domain (rest looked up from reference TRBV19 and TRBJ2-1): DGGITQSPKYLFRKEGQNVTLSCEQNLNHDAMYWYRQDPGQGLRLIYYSQIVNDFQKGDIAEGYSVSREKKESFPLTVTSAQKNPTAFYLCASSIPLSGTYNEQFFGPGTRLTVL.

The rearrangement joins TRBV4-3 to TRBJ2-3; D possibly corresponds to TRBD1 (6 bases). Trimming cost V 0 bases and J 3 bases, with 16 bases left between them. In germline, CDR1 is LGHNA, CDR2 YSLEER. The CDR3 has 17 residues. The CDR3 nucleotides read TGCGCCAGCAGCCAAGAGAGTACCCGAGGGACAACAGATACGCAGTATTTT. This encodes CASSQESTRGTTDTQYF.

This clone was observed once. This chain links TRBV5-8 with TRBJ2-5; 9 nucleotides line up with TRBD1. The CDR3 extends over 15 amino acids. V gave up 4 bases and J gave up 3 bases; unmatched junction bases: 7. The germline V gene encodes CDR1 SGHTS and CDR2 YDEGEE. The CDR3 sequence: CASSPGTGTKETQYF. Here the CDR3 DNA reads TGTGCCAGCAGCCCCGGGACAGGGACTAAAGAGACCCAGTACTTC.

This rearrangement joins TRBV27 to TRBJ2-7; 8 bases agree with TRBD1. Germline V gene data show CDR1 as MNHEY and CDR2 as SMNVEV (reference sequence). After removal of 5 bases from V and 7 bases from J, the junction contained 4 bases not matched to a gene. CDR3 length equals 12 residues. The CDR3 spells CASSLNRGEQYF. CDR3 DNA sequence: TGTGCCAGCAGTCTTAACAGGGGGGAGCAGTACTTC.

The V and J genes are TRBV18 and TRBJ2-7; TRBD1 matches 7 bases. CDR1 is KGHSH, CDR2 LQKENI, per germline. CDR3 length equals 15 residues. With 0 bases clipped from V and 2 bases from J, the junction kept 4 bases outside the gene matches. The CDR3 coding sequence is TGTGCCAGCTCACCACCGGCAGGGGGTACCTACGAGCAGTACTTC. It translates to CASSPPAGGTYEQYF. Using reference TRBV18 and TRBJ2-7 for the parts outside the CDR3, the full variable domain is NAGVMQNPRHLVRRRGQEARLRCSPMKGHSHVYWYRQLPEEGLKFMVYLQKENIIDESGMPKERFSAEFPKEGPSILRIQQVVRGDSAAYFCASSPPAGGTYEQYFGPGTRLTVT.

The CDR3 DNA reads as TGTGCCAGCAGCTCACCTTCGACAGGGGCGCACCATTACGAGCAGTACTTC. Translation: CASSSPSTGAHHYEQYF. The chain combines TRBV7-9 with TRBJ2-7; 8 bases are a match to TRBD1. V lost 4 bases to trimming and J lost 4 bases; unmatched junction nucleotides: 15. The length of the CDR3 is 17 residues. Germline CDR1 and CDR2: SEHNR and FQNEAQ (reference sequence).

The CDR3 sequence is CASSHTARGDQPQHF. The CDR3 region has the DNA TGTGCCAGCTCACACACGGCCAGGGGCGATCAGCCCCAGCATTTT. J is TRBJ1-5 and V is TRBV18, with a possible D match to TRBD1 (6 bases). Per germline, CDR1 KGHSH and CDR2 LQKENI. The V end lost 4 bases, the J end lost 5 bases, and 15 bases lay between the germline ends. There are 15 residues in the CDR3.

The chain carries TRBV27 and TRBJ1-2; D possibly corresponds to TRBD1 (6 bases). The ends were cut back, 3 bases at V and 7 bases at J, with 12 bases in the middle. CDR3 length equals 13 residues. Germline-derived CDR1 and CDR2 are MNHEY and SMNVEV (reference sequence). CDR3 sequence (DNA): TGTGCCAGCAGTTTCCGGGGGGCGGTTGGCTACACCTTC. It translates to CASSFRGAVGYTF.

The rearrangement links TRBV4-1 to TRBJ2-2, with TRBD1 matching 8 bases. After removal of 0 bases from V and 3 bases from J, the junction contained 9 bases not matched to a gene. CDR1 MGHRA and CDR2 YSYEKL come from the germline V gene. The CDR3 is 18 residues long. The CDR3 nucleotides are TGCGCCAGCAGCCAAGAAAGTTATAGGACAGGGTACACCGGGGAGCTGTTTTTT. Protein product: CASSQESYRTGYTGELFF.

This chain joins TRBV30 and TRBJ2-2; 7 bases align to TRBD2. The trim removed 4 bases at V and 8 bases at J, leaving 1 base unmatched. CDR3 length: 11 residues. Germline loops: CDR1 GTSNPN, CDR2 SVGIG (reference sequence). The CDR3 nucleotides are TGTGCCTGGACGGGGGGTGGGGAGCTGTTTTTT. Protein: CAWTGGGELFF.

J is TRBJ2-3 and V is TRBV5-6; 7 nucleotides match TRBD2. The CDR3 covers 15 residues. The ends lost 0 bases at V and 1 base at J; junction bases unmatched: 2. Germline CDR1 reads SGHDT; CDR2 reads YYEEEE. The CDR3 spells CASSLVGGGTDTQYF. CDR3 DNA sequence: TGTGCCAGCAGCTTGGTGGGAGGGGGCACAGATACGCAGTATTTT. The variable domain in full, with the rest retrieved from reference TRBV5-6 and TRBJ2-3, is DAGVTQSPTHLIKTRGQQVTLRCSPKSGHDTVSWYQQALGQGPQFIFQYYEEEERQRGNFPDRFSGHQFPNYSSELNVNALLLGDSALYLCASSLVGGGTDTQYFGPGTRLTVL.

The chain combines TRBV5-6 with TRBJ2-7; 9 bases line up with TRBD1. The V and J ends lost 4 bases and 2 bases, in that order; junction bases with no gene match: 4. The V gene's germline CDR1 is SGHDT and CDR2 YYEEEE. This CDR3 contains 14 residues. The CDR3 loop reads CASSIRTGAYEQYF. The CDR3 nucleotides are TGTGCCAGCAGCATACGGACAGGGGCCTACGAGCAGTACTTC.

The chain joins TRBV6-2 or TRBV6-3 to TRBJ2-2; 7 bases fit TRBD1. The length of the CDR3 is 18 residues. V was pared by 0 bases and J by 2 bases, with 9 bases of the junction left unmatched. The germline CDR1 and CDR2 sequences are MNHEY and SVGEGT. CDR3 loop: CASSYSWLGQANTGELFF. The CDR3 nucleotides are TGTGCCAGCAGTTACTCCTGGCTTGGACAGGCCAACACCGGGGAGCTGTTTTTT.

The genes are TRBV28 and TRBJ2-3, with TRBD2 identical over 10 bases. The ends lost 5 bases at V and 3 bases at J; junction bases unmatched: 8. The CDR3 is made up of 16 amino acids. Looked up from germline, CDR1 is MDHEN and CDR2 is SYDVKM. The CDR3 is CASSGASGRDTDTQYF. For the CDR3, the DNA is TGTGCCAGCAGTGGGGCAAGCGGGAGGGATACAGATACGCAGTATTTT.

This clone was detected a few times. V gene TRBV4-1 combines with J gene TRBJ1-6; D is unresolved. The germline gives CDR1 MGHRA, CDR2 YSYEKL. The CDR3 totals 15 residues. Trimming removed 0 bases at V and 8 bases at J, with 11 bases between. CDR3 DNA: TGCGCCAGCAGCCAAGAACCCAGGAGGGATTCACCCCTCCACTTT. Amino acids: CASSQEPRRDSPLHF.

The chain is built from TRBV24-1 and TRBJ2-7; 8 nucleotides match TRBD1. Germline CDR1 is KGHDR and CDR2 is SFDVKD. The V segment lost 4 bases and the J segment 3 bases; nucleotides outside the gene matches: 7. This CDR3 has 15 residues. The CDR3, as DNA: TGTGCCACCAGTGACCCGGACAGGGTAAGCTACGAGCAGTACTTC. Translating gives CATSDPDRVSYEQYF.

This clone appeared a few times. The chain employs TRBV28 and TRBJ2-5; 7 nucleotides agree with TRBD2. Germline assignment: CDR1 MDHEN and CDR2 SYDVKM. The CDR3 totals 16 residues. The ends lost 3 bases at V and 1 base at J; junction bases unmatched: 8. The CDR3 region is CASSFSAGLLQETQYF. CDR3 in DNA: TGTGCCAGCAGTTTTTCAGCGGGACTGCTCCAAGAGACCCAGTACTTC.

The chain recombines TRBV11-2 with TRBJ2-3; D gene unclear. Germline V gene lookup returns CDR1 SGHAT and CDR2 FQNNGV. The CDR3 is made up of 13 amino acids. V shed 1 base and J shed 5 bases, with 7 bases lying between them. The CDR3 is CASSLVTRDTQYF. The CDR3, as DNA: TGTGCCAGCAGCTTAGTTACGCGAGATACGCAGTATTTT.

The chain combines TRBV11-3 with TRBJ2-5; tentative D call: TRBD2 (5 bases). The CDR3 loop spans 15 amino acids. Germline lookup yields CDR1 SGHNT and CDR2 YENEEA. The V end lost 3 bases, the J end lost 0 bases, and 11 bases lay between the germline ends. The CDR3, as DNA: TGTGCCAGCAGCTTTACGGGATTGTACCAAGAGACCCAGTACTTC. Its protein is CASSFTGLYQETQYF.

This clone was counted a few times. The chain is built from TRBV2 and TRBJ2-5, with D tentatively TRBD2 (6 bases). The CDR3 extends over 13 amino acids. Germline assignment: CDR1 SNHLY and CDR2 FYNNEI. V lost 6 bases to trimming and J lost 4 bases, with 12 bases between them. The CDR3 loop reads CASRHGGGETQYF. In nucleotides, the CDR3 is TGTGCCAGCAGGCACGGGGGTGGAGAGACCCAGTACTTC.

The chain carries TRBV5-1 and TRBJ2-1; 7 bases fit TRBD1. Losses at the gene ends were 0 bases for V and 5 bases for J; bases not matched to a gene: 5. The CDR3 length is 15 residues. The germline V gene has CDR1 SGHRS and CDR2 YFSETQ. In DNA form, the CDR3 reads TGCGCCAGCAGCTTGGGACAGGGATCTCACAATGAGCAGTTCTTC. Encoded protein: CASSLGQGSHNEQFF.

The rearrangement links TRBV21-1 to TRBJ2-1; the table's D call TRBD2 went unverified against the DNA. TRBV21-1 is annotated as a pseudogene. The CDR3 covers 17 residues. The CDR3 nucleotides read TGTGCCAGCAGCAAAACGCCGAGGGAGGCGGTCCAGAATGAGCAGTTCTTC. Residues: CASSKTPREAVQNEQFF.

The CDR3 DNA sequence: TGTGCCAGCAGGAACGGGAGGGATAAGGATACGCAGTATTTT. Translation: CASRNGRDKDTQYF. The rearrangement joins TRBV6-5 to TRBJ2-3; TRBD2 matches at 8 bases. V was clipped by 6 bases and J by 6 bases; unmatched bases: 8. CDR1 and CDR2 from the germline V gene are MNHEY and SVGAGI. The CDR3 loop spans 14 amino acids.

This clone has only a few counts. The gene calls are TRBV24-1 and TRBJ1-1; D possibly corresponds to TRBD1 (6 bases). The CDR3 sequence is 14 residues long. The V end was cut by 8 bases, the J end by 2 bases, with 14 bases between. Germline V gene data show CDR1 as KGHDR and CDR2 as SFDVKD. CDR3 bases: TGTGCCACCACCCAGGGGCAGGGAAACACTGAAGCTTTCTTT. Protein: CATTQGQGNTEAFF.

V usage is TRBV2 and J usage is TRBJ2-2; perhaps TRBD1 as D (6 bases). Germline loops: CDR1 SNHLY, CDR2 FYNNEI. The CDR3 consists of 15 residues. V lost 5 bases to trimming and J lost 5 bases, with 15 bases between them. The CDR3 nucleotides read TGTGCCAGCAGTCCGAACAGGGTAGGGACCGGGGAGCTGTTTTTT. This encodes CASSPNRVGTGELFF.

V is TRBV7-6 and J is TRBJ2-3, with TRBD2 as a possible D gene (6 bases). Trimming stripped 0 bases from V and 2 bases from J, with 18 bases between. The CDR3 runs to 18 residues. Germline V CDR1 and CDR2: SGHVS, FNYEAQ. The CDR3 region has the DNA TGTGCCAGCAGCTTAGCGGTTCGATCGGGGGAGCACACAGATACGCAGTATTTT. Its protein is CASSLAVRSGEHTDTQYF.

DNA for the CDR3: TGTGCCAGCAGCTCCGGGGGGAATCAGCCCCAGCATTTT. It yields the protein CASSSGGNQPQHF. The chain recombines TRBV6-6 with TRBJ1-5; TRBD1 is a possible D gene (5 bases). CDR1 is MNHNY, CDR2 SVGAGI, per germline (reference sequence). Deletions cut 6 bases from V and 4 bases from J, with 10 bases between. The CDR3 contains 13 residues.

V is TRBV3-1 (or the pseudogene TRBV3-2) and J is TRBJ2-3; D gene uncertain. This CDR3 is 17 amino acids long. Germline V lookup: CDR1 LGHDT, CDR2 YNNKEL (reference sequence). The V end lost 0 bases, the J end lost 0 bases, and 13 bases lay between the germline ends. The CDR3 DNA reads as TGTGCCAGCAGCCAAGATCTTTGGGCAACTAGCACAGATACGCAGTATTTT. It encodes CASSQDLWATSTDTQYF.